The sequence of this TCR beta chain was determined in a study of blood T cell repertoires in COVID-19. The method was immunoSEQ multiplex PCR; TCRdb's version includes in-frame clones alone and lacks a portion of them. The sample gives about 270,000 clones, more than 75% of which show up once; about 10% is in the top ten. Germline V gene lookup returns CDR1 SGDLS and CDR2 YYNGEE. J lost 0 bases, V lost 3 bases, and 11 bases had no gene match. This CDR3 comprises 18 residues. This TCR was recovered from a man aged 40-50 years with active or convalescent COVID-19. The chain has TRBV9 and TRBJ2-1, with TRBD2 matching over 8 bases. The specimen was peripheral blood. The CDR3 region is CASSESLAGSFSYNEQFF. The CDR3 DNA reads as TGTGCCAGCAGCGAGTCCCTAGCGGGCAGTTTCTCCTACAATGAGCAGTTCTTC.